The 5 T cell receptor beta chains below come from one sample, sequenced in a study of shared clonotypes between healthy human individuals. Profiling relied on immunoSEQ multiplex PCR, and the TCRdb table lists in-frame clones only, not all of them. This table holds millions of clones, more than 90% found once. The source material was naive CD4+ T cells sorted from blood. Subset given: CD45RA+ positively selected. The source of these receptors is a young man in good health.

The chain couples TRBV7-2 to TRBJ2-7; possibly TRBD2 for D (5 bases). This CDR3 comprises 14 residues. Germline loops: CDR1 SGHTA, CDR2 FQGNSA. V was trimmed by 5 bases and J by 1 base, leaving 12 bases between them. CDR3 bases: TGTGCCAGCAGCCCCGGACTCTATTCCTACGAGCAGTACTTC. Protein: CASSPGLYSYEQYF.

The chain couples TRBV7-2 to TRBJ2-5; either TRBD1 or TRBD2 may supply D (5 bases each). This CDR3 region has 14 residues. Germline CDR1 and CDR2: SGHTA and FQGNSA. Between the trimmed V and J ends, which lost 5 bases and 3 bases, there was a span of 13 bases. The CDR3 loop reads CASSRQGPKETQYF. As DNA, the CDR3 is TGTGCCAGCAGCCGCCAGGGACCCAAAGAGACCCAGTACTTC.

This rearrangement joins TRBV5-1 to TRBJ2-1, with D possibly being TRBD1 (5 bases). The CDR3 loop spans 15 amino acids. Germline V CDR1 and CDR2: SGHRS, YFSETQ. The V and J ends lost 5 bases and 2 bases respectively, with 14 bases between them. CDR3 in amino acids: CASSSLDSPYNEQFF. CDR3 in DNA: TGCGCCAGCAGTTCTCTCGACAGCCCCTACAATGAGCAGTTCTTC. Combining the CDR3 with reference TRBV5-1 and TRBJ2-1 gives the whole variable domain KAGVTQTPRYLIKTRGQQVTLSCSPISGHRSVSWYQQTPGQGLQFLFEYFSETQRNKGNFPGRFSGRQFSNSRSEMNVSTLELGDSALYLCASSSLDSPYNEQFFGPGTRLTVL.

This clone was seen only a few times. This chain joins TRBV2 and TRBJ1-6; D not resolved. The V end lost 4 bases, the J end lost 13 bases, and 8 bases lay between the germline ends. The CDR3 consists of 11 residues. In germline, CDR1 is SNHLY, CDR2 FYNNEI. This chain's CDR3 is CASSVSRPLHF. The CDR3 DNA is TGTGCCAGCAGTGTAAGCAGGCCCCTCCACTTT.

The chain carries TRBV7-9 and TRBJ2-7; possible D gene TRBD2, 5 bases. Trimming removed 5 bases at V and 1 base at J, with 15 bases between. The CDR3 contains 15 residues. Germline V lookup: CDR1 SEHNR, CDR2 FQNEAQ (reference sequence). CDR3 in amino acids: CASSPAMGVSYEQYF. CDR3 nucleotide sequence: TGTGCCAGCAGCCCGGCGATGGGAGTTTCCTACGAGCAGTACTTC.